This is a list of T cell receptor beta chains from one sample in a study of molecular identifiers for immune sequencing clone quantification. TCRdb re-derived calls from the PCR reads in MiXCR, one entry per CDR3 protein. This sample has around 480,000 distinct CDR3 sequences, with 20% to 25% found just once. The source material was naive CD8+ T cells from blood, with Jurkat cell RNA spiked in. The receptors originated from a human donor in good health. Some libraries in this study had Jurkat cell RNA spiked in. Each CDR3 is given with its conserved first and last residue. D genes are given only for firm matches. Clone size is not always given. Where it is, it says once, few, many or a class for expanded clones.

size,J,D,V,CDR3,DNA
.,TRBJ1-1,.,TRBV24-1,CATSDYQGISPEAFF,TGTGCCACCAGTGATTATCAGGGAATCTCCCCTGAAGCTTTCTTT
many,TRBJ1-1,.,TRBV7-9,CASSLSDGYTEAFF,TGTGCCAGCAGCTTATCGGACGGCTACACTGAAGCTTTCTTT
.,TRBJ2-7,TRBD1,TRBV12-3/TRBV12-4,CASSDRGTYEQYF,TGTGCCAGCAGCGACAGGGGAACCTACGAGCAGTACTTC
few,TRBJ2-1,.,TRBV29-1,CSVVPLDRTYNEQFF,TGCAGCGTTGTCCCCTTGGACAGAACCTACAATGAGCAGTTCTTC
.,TRBJ2-3,.,TRBV7-6,CASSLAQVDGGRDTQYF,TGTGCCAGCAGCTTAGCGCAAGTCGACGGGGGGCGAGATACGCAGTATTTT
.,TRBJ1-2,TRBD1,TRBV5-1,CASSQGQGWSNYGYTF,TGCGCCAGCAGCCAGGGACAGGGATGGAGCAACTATGGCTACACCTTC
few,TRBJ2-5,.,TRBV4-1,CANSQDFRKETQYF,TGCGCCAACAGCCAAGATTTCAGGAAAGAGACCCAGTACTTC
many,TRBJ2-7,.,TRBV19,CASERVAGEQYF,TGTGCCAGTGAACGGGTGGCGGGTGAGCAGTACTTC
many,TRBJ1-2,.,TRBV28,CASSFTQNQGYTF,TGTGCCAGCAGTTTCACCCAAAACCAAGGCTACACCTTC
.,TRBJ2-1,.,TRBV6-2/TRBV6-3,CASRETLSSYNEQFF,TGTGCCAGCAGGGAGACATTGAGCTCCTACAATGAGCAGTTCTTC
many,TRBJ2-5,TRBD2,TRBV9,CASSGPGTSYVPQYF,TGTGCCAGCAGCGGTCCCGGGACTAGCTATGTACCCCAGTACTTC
.,TRBJ2-7,.,TRBV6-2/TRBV6-3,CASTYVGEDEQYF,TGTGCCAGCACCTACGTGGGAGAGGACGAGCAGTACTTC
.,TRBJ1-1,TRBD1,TRBV4-1,CASSQVRTGEDAEAFF,TGCGCCAGCAGCCAAGTCCGGACAGGGGAGGATGCTGAAGCTTTCTTT
many,TRBJ2-7,.,TRBV11-3,CASSRDGYEQYF,TGTGCCAGCAGTCGCGACGGCTACGAGCAGTACTTC
few,TRBJ2-7,.,TRBV5-6,CASSFVPSSSYEQYF,TGTGCCAGCAGCTTCGTCCCTAGCAGCTCCTACGAGCAGTACTTC
many,TRBJ2-7,.,TRBV6-6,CASSQDTYEQYF,TGTGCCAGCAGTCAGGACACGTACGAGCAGTACTTC
.,TRBJ2-7,.,TRBV12-3/TRBV12-4,CASSCAGNPYEQYF,TGTGCCAGCAGTTGCGCAGGGAACCCTTACGAGCAGTACTTC
many,TRBJ2-3,.,TRBV3-1,CASSLTGITTDTQYF,TGTGCCAGCAGCTTAACGGGAATTACCACAGATACGCAGTATTTT
few,TRBJ2-4,.,TRBV6-1,CASNKPGAANIQYF,TGTGCCAGCAACAAACCGGGAGCAGCCAACATTCAGTACTTC
.,TRBJ2-2,.,TRBV7-8,CASNLPDRANTGEPFF,TGTGCCAGCAACCTACCGGACAGAGCGAACACCGGGGAGCCGTTTTTT
many,TRBJ2-7,TRBD2,TRBV10-3,CAISGGGDSEYF,TGTGCCATCAGTGGGGGAGGGGATTCGGAGTACTTC
many,TRBJ2-7,.,TRBV10-3,CAISAVDNSYEQYF,TGTGCCATCAGTGCCGTAGACAACTCCTACGAGCAGTACTTC
.,TRBJ2-7,.,TRBV6-1,CASSEVSGRIYEQYF,TGTGCCAGCAGTGAAGTTTCCGGCAGAATCTACGAGCAGTACTTC
few,TRBJ2-2,TRBD1,TRBV13,CASVQGAYTGELFF,TGTGCCAGCGTGCAGGGGGCATACACCGGGGAGCTGTTTTTT